This TCR beta chain was found in a study of T cell changes during pregnancy in multiple sclerosis (dated by TCRdb to between 2017 and 2020). Regarding the research as a whole: In women with multiple sclerosis, the researchers looked at how the T cell repertoire shifted as pregnancy progressed.

Regarding this clone: This receptor's antigen is unknown. No base-level quality is on record; no much larger clone is a single base apart.

Libraries were prepared through the immunoSEQ multiplex PCR assay. TCRdb holds this immuneACCESS table with in-frame rearrangements only. Some clones are missing; in checked studies, unresolved V genes explain under half, and the rest has no known cause. The sample table records approximately 88,000 clones; roughly 93% of these occur just once. 2.2% of the sample lies in the top ten. This TCR was sampled from a female donor with multiple sclerosis, enrolled in a pregnancy study. Sequenced material: peripheral blood, taken in the third trimester of pregnancy.

The encoded CDR3 is CASSSFVSGTYEQYF. The DNA sequence is given as TGTGCCAGCAGCTCCTTTGTTTCAGGCACCTACGAGCAGTACTTC. The chain couples TRBV11-2 to TRBJ2-7; the D gene assignment is ambiguous. Trimming at the junction amounts to 4 bases on V and 2 bases on J, and the germline ends lie 15 bases apart. CDR1 and CDR2, looked up from the germline V gene, are SGHAT and FQNNGV. From the cysteine up to the phenylalanine, the CDR3 has a length of 15 residues. The read is trimmed to its CDR3 DNA, 45 bases read in frame from base 1.